Listed here are 19 T cell receptor beta chains from one sample, sequenced in a study of blood T cell repertoires in COVID-19. TCRdb keeps only in-frame clones here, not all; method: immunoSEQ multiplex PCR. The profile shows fewer than 350,000 clones, 85% of them singletons. The sample consisted of PBMCs or T cells enriched from blood (not recorded which). These receptors were collected from a woman aged 50 to 60 who had recovered from COVID-19.

This clone was observed a few times. This sequence joins TRBV2 and TRBJ2-7, with D perhaps TRBD1 (6 bases). V was clipped by 5 bases and J by 2 bases, with 13 bases between them. Germline CDR1 is SNHLY and CDR2 is FYNNEI. This CDR3 is built from 14 residues. For the CDR3, the DNA is TGTGCCAGCAGTAGGGCAGGGGAAACCTACGAGCAGTACTTC. It specifies CASSRAGETYEQYF.

This rearrangement joins TRBV7-3 to TRBJ2-3, with D uncertain. Trimming left V 1 base short and J 2 bases short, with 7 bases between. In germline, CDR1 is SGHTA, CDR2 FQGTGA. The CDR3 contains 14 residues. As DNA, the CDR3 is TGTGCCAGCAGCTTAATGGGCACCACAGATACGCAGTATTTT. Encoded protein: CASSLMGTTDTQYF. The variable domain in full, completed from reference TRBV7-3 and TRBJ2-3, reads GAGVSQTPSNKVTEKGKYVELRCDPISGHTALYWYRQSLGQGPEFLIYFQGTGAADDSGLPNDRFFAVRPEGSVSTLKIQRTERGDSAVYLCASSLMGTTDTQYFGPGTRLTVL.

V and J are TRBV18 and TRBJ1-4; D unclear. The CDR3 extends over 15 amino acids. Trimming shortened V by 2 bases and J by 4 bases, and 11 bases separated the two germline ends. Germline values: CDR1 KGHSH, CDR2 LQKENI. The CDR3 loop reads CASSPGNKDNEKLFF. In DNA form, the CDR3 reads TGTGCCAGCTCACCAGGCAACAAAGATAATGAAAAACTGTTTTTT.

The V gene is TRBV12-3 or TRBV12-4, the J gene TRBJ2-7; D unclear. This CDR3 contains 11 residues. Trimming cost V 5 bases and J 3 bases, with 5 bases left between them. The CDR3 sequence: CASSNFYEQYF. In DNA, the CDR3 is TGTGCCAGCAGTAACTTCTACGAGCAGTACTTC.

This chain uses TRBV7-6 with TRBJ2-2; 11 bases fit TRBD2. Germline V gives CDR1 SGHVS, CDR2 FNYEAQ. The CDR3 has 19 amino acids. V trimming: 5 bases; J trimming: 2 bases; junction bases outside the gene matches: 13. Written as DNA, the CDR3 is TGTGCCAGCAGCATGACAATAGCGGGAGGGCCAGGAAACACCGGGGAGCTGTTTTTT. The encoded protein is CASSMTIAGGPGNTGELFF. The full variable domain, its missing parts supplied by reference TRBV7-6 and TRBJ2-2, is GAGVSQSPRYKVTKRGQDVALRCDPISGHVSLYWYRQALGQGPEFLTYFNYEAQQDKSGLPNDRFSAERPEGSISTLTIQRTEQRDSAMYRCASSMTIAGGPGNTGELFFGEGSRLTVL.

The chain joins TRBV9 to TRBJ2-5, with D maybe TRBD2 (6 bases). Trimming shortened V by 0 bases and J by 1 base, and 10 bases separated the two germline ends. This CDR3 is built from 15 residues. The germline V gene encodes CDR1 SGDLS and CDR2 YYNGEE. This chain's CDR3 is CASSVAGRGQETQYF. For the CDR3, the DNA is TGTGCCAGCAGCGTAGCTGGGCGGGGCCAAGAGACCCAGTACTTC.

The chain uses TRBV29-1 and TRBJ1-2, with TRBD1 identical over 7 bases. The V gene's germline CDR1 is SQVTM and CDR2 ANQGSEA. This CDR3 spans 14 amino acids. V lost 7 bases, J lost 6 bases, and 14 bases stayed unmatched. The CDR3 loop is CSATRQGHVDGYTF. CDR3 nucleotides: TGCAGCGCCACACGACAGGGTCACGTCGATGGCTACACCTTC.

This chain links TRBV25-1 with TRBJ1-1; D not resolved. Germline V gene data show CDR1 as MGHDK and CDR2 as SYGVNS. Trimming removed 10 bases from V and 2 bases from J, with 8 bases in between. The CDR3 covers 11 residues. The CDR3 region is CATSSNTEAFF. The CDR3 bases are TGTGCCACCAGCAGTAACACTGAAGCTTTCTTT.

This rearrangement joins TRBV7-2 to TRBJ2-1; 9 nucleotides line up with TRBD2. J lost 6 bases, V lost 4 bases, and 7 bases had no gene match. Per the germline V gene, CDR1 is SGHTA and CDR2 is FQGNSA. The CDR3 loop spans 15 amino acids. In DNA form, the CDR3 reads TGTGCCAGCAGCTCCTGGGGGACTAGCATCAATGAGCAGTTCTTC. As protein: CASSSWGTSINEQFF.

The rearrangement uses TRBV28 and TRBJ2-5, with D unclear. This CDR3 region has 11 residues. The germline V and J ends were trimmed by 4 bases and 4 bases, with 4 bases remaining between them. Germline assignment: CDR1 MDHEN and CDR2 SYDVKM. CDR3 loop: CASSSRETQYF. The CDR3 nucleotides are TGTGCCAGCAGTTCCCGAGAGACCCAGTACTTC.

The rearrangement links TRBV29-1 to TRBJ1-2, with TRBD1 matching 12 bases. V dropped 6 bases and J dropped 8; count of bases not matched to a gene: 7. CDR1 and CDR2 (germline): SQVTM, ANQGSEA. The CDR3 loop spans 13 amino acids. CDR3 loop: CSVLGQGAWGYTF. The CDR3 nucleotides are TGCAGCGTCCTGGGACAGGGGGCTTGGGGCTACACCTTC.

The chain links TRBV28 to TRBJ2-7; D might be TRBD2 (6 bases). The V end lost 3 bases, the J end lost 7 bases, and 13 bases lay between the germline ends. The CDR3 contains 13 residues. The V gene's germline CDR1 is MDHEN and CDR2 SYDVKM. As DNA, the CDR3 is TGTGCCAGCAGTTTTTCGGGGCGGGAAGAGCAGTACTTC. Protein product: CASSFSGREEQYF.

The sample holds a few counts of this clone. In DNA, the CDR3 is TGCGCCAGCAGCTTGGGGGGCGCGTCCGGGGAGCTGTTTTTT. It encodes CASSLGGASGELFF. J is TRBJ2-2 and V is TRBV5-1; D perhaps matches TRBD1 (5 bases). Germline V CDR1 and CDR2: SGHRS, YFSETQ. CDR3 length: 14 amino acids. The ends were cut back, 0 bases at V and 6 bases at J, with 9 bases in the middle.

This clone came up once. The CDR3 is CASSLRQGALYGYTF. The CDR3 DNA reads TGTGCCAGCAGCTTGAGACAGGGGGCTTTATATGGCTACACCTTC. The chain joins TRBV5-6 to TRBJ1-2; TRBD1 matches at 10 bases. Trimming removed 1 base from V and 5 bases from J; junction bases left unmatched: 5. Germline V gene lookup returns CDR1 SGHDT and CDR2 YYEEEE. The CDR3 length is 15 residues.

This chain connects TRBV7-9 to TRBJ1-5; TRBD1 is a possible D gene (5 bases). V dropped 5 bases and J dropped 5 bases, with 7 bases sitting between them. The germline V gene has CDR1 SEHNR and CDR2 FQNEAQ (reference sequence). The CDR3 has 12 residues. DNA for the CDR3: TGTGCCAGCAGCAAGACAGATCAGCCCCAGCATTTT. Its translation: CASSKTDQPQHF.

V is TRBV14 and J is TRBJ1-2, with D maybe TRBD1 (5 bases). Trimming stripped 0 bases from V and 2 bases from J, with 10 bases between. Germline CDR1 and CDR2: SGHDN and FVKESK. This CDR3 spans 15 amino acids. The CDR3 DNA follows: TGTGCCAGCAGCCAAGAAGCAGGGTGGAACTATGGCTACACCTTC. Amino acid sequence: CASSQEAGWNYGYTF.

A single count supports this clone. The CDR3 here is CASSQVRLAGGPTEQYF. In DNA, the CDR3 is TGCGCCAGCAGCCAGGTCAGACTAGCGGGAGGGCCCACCGAGCAGTACTTC. This chain links TRBV4-3 with TRBJ2-7, with 14 bases lining up with TRBD2. V shed 3 bases and J 6 bases; nucleotides not matched to a gene: 10. Germline values: CDR1 LGHNA, CDR2 YSLEER. This CDR3 is built from 17 residues.

The chain uses TRBV4-3 and TRBJ2-7; 8 bases are shared with TRBD1. This CDR3 has 14 residues. The germline V gene has CDR1 LGHNA and CDR2 YSLEER. V was pared by 1 base and J by 3 bases, with 2 bases of the junction left unmatched. CDR3 region: CASSQGTGHYEQYF. The CDR3, as DNA: TGCGCCAGCAGCCAAGGGACAGGGCACTACGAGCAGTACTTC.

The rearrangement links TRBV2 to TRBJ1-3, with unresolved D. The CDR3 runs 14 residues. The germline V gene has CDR1 SNHLY and CDR2 FYNNEI. Trimming shortened V by 6 bases and J by 0 bases, and 9 bases separated the two germline ends. The CDR3 loop reads CASRGRPSGNTIYF. CDR3 DNA: TGTGCCAGCAGGGGCAGGCCCTCTGGAAACACCATATATTTT.